These 18 T cell receptor beta chains were sequenced from one sample in a study of blood T cells in healthy people across ages. The authors ran a second PCR of roughly 6 to 11 cycles using a sample-barcoded 5' primer and a J-beta primer mix. A single record per CDR3 protein comes from TCRdb applying MiXCR to the 5' RACE reads. The sample holds roughly 1,800,000 distinct CDR3 sequences, around 50% seen once. Material: blood. Receptor source: a woman in her thirties or forties in good health.

This clonotype was observed a handful of times. CDR3 bases: TGTGCCAGCATTACAGGGTTCTTCGGCTACACCTTC. Protein sequence: CASITGFFGYTF. This rearrangement joins TRBV6-2 or TRBV6-3 to TRBJ1-2; D is perhaps TRBD1 (6 bases). Germline values: CDR1 MNHEY, CDR2 SVGEGT. V lost 7 bases to trimming and J lost 8 bases, with 14 bases between them. The CDR3 runs 12 residues.

The rearrangement joins TRBV20-1 to TRBJ1-2; D call uncertain. The ends were cut back, 3 bases at V and 3 bases at J, with 14 bases in the middle. This CDR3 spans 14 amino acids. The V gene's germline CDR1 is DFQATT and CDR2 SNEGSKA (reference sequence). As DNA, the CDR3 is TGCAGTGCTAGGTCCGAAGTACTACACTATGGCTACACCTTC. This translates into CSARSEVLHYGYTF.

The chain couples TRBV12-3 or TRBV12-4 to TRBJ1-5; maybe TRBD1 (5 bases). The CDR3 sequence is 15 residues long. The V end lost 3 bases, the J end lost 0 bases, and 9 bases lay between the germline ends. CDR3: CASSFVTDSNQPQHF. Written as DNA, the CDR3 is TGTGCCAGCAGTTTTGTGACAGATAGCAATCAGCCCCAGCATTTT.

This clonotype appeared a few times. The rearrangement links TRBV7-2 to TRBJ2-1; no definite D call. The CDR3 spans 16 residues. Trimming stripped 2 bases from V and 2 bases from J, with 13 bases between. Germline V gene sequence: CDR1 SGHTA, CDR2 FQGNSA. The CDR3 region is CASSLTTRSPYNEQFF. CDR3 bases: TGTGCCAGCAGCTTAACCACTCGGAGCCCCTACAATGAGCAGTTCTTC.

The gene calls are TRBV11-2 and TRBJ1-2; D not certain. Germline V lookup: CDR1 SGHAT, CDR2 FQNNGV. With 2 bases removed from V and 10 bases from J, the gap between germline ends came to 17 bases. The CDR3 is 14 residues long. The CDR3 nucleotides are TGTGCCAGCAGCTTATTTGCAGAAAAGAGACCCTACACCTTC. As protein: CASSLFAEKRPYTF.

The V gene is TRBV6-6, the J gene TRBJ1-4; 9 bases agree with TRBD1. The J segment lost 5 bases and the V segment lost 6 bases, leaving 4 bases of the junction unmatched. Looked up from germline, CDR1 is MNHNY and CDR2 is SVGAGI (reference sequence). The CDR3 has 14 residues. This chain's CDR3 is CASRLGTGNEKLFF. The CDR3 DNA is TGTGCCAGCAGACTCGGGACAGGGAATGAAAAACTGTTTTTT.

This clonotype was found a few times. The J gene is TRBJ2-1, the V gene TRBV7-2; tentatively, D is TRBD1 or TRBD2 (7 bases each). With 3 bases removed from V and 1 base from J, the gap between germline ends came to 13 bases. CDR1 SGHTA and CDR2 FQGNSA come from the germline V gene. CDR3 length: 16 amino acids. CDR3 sequence reads: CASSLGQGGSYNEQFF. DNA for the CDR3: TGTGCCAGCAGCTTGGGCCAGGGGGGGTCCTACAATGAGCAGTTCTTC.

This clonotype was recorded only once. The chain links TRBV24-1 to TRBJ2-1; D remains unclear. V lost 0 bases to trimming and J lost 8 bases, with 16 bases between them. There are 16 residues in the CDR3. The germline CDR1 and CDR2 sequences are KGHDR and SFDVKD. The CDR3 loop reads CATSDLRPESGDEQFF. The CDR3 nucleotides are TGTGCCACCAGTGATTTGCGACCGGAAAGTGGGGATGAGCAGTTCTTC.

V and J are TRBV20-1 and TRBJ1-2; perhaps TRBD1 as D (6 bases). This CDR3 region has 16 residues. Germline CDR1 is DFQATT and CDR2 is SNEGSKA (reference sequence). Trimming stripped 4 bases from V and 5 bases from J, with 23 bases between. CDR3 amino acids: CSATPGPTGLGYGYTF. The CDR3 bases are TGCAGTGCTACTCCAGGTCCAACAGGGCTAGGGTATGGCTACACCTTC.

The genes are TRBV7-9 and TRBJ1-1; D unresolved. CDR1 is SEHNR, CDR2 FQNEAQ, per germline (reference sequence). This CDR3 spans 15 amino acids. Trimming cost V 5 bases and J 0 bases, with 13 bases left between them. The CDR3: CASSPHGPMNTEAFF. CDR3 in DNA: TGTGCCAGCAGCCCACACGGGCCCATGAACACTGAAGCTTTCTTT. Together with reference TRBV7-9 and TRBJ1-1, the CDR3 gives the full variable domain: DTGVSQNPRHKITKRGQNVTFRCDPISEHNRLYWYRQTLGQGPEFLTYFQNEAQLEKSRLLSDRFSAERPKGSFSTLEIQRTEQGDSAMYLCASSPHGPMNTEAFFGQGTRLTVV.

The chain is built from TRBV7-2 and TRBJ1-2; 8 nucleotides line up with TRBD1. Germline lookup yields CDR1 SGHTA and CDR2 FQGNSA. The V segment lost 2 bases and the J segment 0 bases; nucleotides outside the gene matches: 11. The CDR3 is 18 amino acids. The DNA for the CDR3 is TGTGCCAGCAGCTTACGGGGGATGGACAGGGTAGCTAACTATGGCTACACCTTC. Translating gives CASSLRGMDRVANYGYTF.

This clonotype has at least ten counts. The chain links TRBV7-2 to TRBJ2-7; the match to TRBD1 covers 8 bases. The V segment lost 2 bases and the J segment 5 bases; nucleotides outside the gene matches: 5. Germline V gene sequence: CDR1 SGHTA, CDR2 FQGNSA. The CDR3 covers 14 residues. Here the CDR3 reads CASSLRTGRDEQYF. CDR3 nucleotides: TGTGCCAGCAGCTTAAGGACAGGGCGAGACGAGCAGTACTTC.

The chain employs TRBV20-1 and TRBJ2-1; TRBD1 agrees at 7 bases. The CDR3 extends over 14 amino acids. CDR1 is DFQATT and CDR2 is SNEGSKA in the germline V gene (reference sequence). V shed 7 bases, J shed 4 bases, and the junction held 10 bases outside the gene matches. In nucleotides, the CDR3 is TGCAGTGGACCTAGGGGGCAGGGTTACAATGAGCAGTTCTTC. It yields the protein CSGPRGQGYNEQFF.

The J gene is TRBJ2-3, the V gene TRBV2; D is perhaps TRBD2 (6 bases). The CDR3 loop spans 12 amino acids. Trimming cost V 3 bases and J 11 bases, with 12 bases left between them. CDR1 is SNHLY, CDR2 FYNNEI, per germline. In DNA form, the CDR3 reads TGTGCCAGCAGTGATGGCCCGGGGGAGCAGTATTTT. The encoded protein is CASSDGPGEQYF.

The rearrangement uses TRBV11-1 and TRBJ2-3; the match to TRBD2 covers 9 bases. The J segment lost 2 bases and the V segment lost 5 bases, leaving 8 bases of the junction unmatched. Germline V lookup: CDR1 SGHAT, CDR2 FQDESV (reference sequence). The CDR3 runs to 16 residues. The CDR3 here is CASSPGTSRNTDTQYF. For the CDR3, the DNA is TGTGCCAGCAGCCCAGGGACTAGCAGAAACACAGATACGCAGTATTTT.

Note on this clonotype: One junction end does not reproduce the germline sequence, and a read error may be involved. J is TRBJ2-3 and V is TRBV7-2; D is uncertain. From germline, CDR1 is SGHTA and CDR2 FQGNSA. The CDR3 sequence is 14 residues long. The CDR3 region has the DNA TGTGCCGGCAGCTTAGGCCTCTGGCGGGATACGCAGTATTTT. It is translated as CAGSLGLWRDTQYF.

The rearrangement joins TRBV4-3 to TRBJ2-2; a possible D gene is TRBD1 (5 bases). The CDR3 runs to 15 residues. CDR1 LGHNA and CDR2 YSLEER come from the germline V gene. V was shortened by 0 bases and J by 15 bases, with 20 bases between the two germline ends. CDR3 sequence (DNA): TGCGCCAGCAGCCAAGAATCAGAGTATAGGGGTTCGATGTTTTTT. Encoded protein: CASSQESEYRGSMFF.

This clonotype has just a few counts. V gene TRBV4-2 combines with J gene TRBJ2-1; 9 nucleotides align to TRBD2. The CDR3 is 15 residues long. Germline loops: CDR1 LGHNA, CDR2 YNFKEQ. V gave up 1 base and J gave up 9 bases; unmatched junction bases: 7. CDR3 loop: CASSQGRLAESEQFF. CDR3 DNA sequence: TGTGCCAGCAGCCAAGGTAGACTAGCGGAGTCTGAGCAGTTCTTC.